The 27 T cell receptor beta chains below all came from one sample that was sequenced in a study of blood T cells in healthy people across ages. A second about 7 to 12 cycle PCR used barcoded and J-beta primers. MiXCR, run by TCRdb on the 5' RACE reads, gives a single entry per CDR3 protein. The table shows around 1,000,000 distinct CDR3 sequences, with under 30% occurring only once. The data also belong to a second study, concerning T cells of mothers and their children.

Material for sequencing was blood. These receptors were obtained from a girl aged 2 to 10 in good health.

The CDR3 spells CASSYQGANQPQHF. CDR3 bases: TGTGCCAGCAGCTACCAGGGTGCTAATCAGCCCCAGCATTTT. The V gene is TRBV7-9, the J gene TRBJ1-5; the D gene is possibly TRBD1 (5 bases). Germline V gene sequence: CDR1 SEHNR, CDR2 FQNEAQ (reference sequence). This CDR3 region has 14 residues. Trimming removed 4 bases at V and 4 bases at J, with 11 bases between.

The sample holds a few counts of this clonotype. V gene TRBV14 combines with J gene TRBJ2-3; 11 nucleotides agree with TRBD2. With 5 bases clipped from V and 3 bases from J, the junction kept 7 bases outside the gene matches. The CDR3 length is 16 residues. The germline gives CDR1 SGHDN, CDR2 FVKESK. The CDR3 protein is CASSLGLADPTDTQYF. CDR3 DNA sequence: TGTGCCAGCAGCTTGGGACTAGCGGACCCTACAGATACGCAGTATTTT.

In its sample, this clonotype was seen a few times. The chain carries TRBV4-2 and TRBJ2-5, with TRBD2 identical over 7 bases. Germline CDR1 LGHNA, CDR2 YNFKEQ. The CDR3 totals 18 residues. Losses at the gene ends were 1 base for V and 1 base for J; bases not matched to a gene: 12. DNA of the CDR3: TGTGCCAGCAGCCAAGTTGATATCGGGGAGGGGTCCCAAGAGACCCAGTACTTC. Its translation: CASSQVDIGEGSQETQYF.

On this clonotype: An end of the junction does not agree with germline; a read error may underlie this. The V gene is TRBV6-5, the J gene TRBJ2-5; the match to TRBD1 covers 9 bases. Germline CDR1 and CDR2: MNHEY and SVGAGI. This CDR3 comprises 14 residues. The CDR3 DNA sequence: TGCGCCAGCACCAGAGGGACAGGGTTGGAGACCCAGTACTTC. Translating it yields CASTRGTGLETQYF.

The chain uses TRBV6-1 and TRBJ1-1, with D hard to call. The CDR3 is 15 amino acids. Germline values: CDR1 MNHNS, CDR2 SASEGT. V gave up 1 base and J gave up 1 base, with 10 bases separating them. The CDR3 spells CASSEGGFGNTEAFF. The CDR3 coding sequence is TGTGCCAGCAGTGAAGGCGGATTCGGGAACACTGAAGCTTTCTTT.

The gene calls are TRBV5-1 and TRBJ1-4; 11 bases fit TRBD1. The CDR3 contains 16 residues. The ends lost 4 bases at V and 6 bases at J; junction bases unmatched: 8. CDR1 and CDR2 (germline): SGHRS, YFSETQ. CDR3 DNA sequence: TGCGCCAGCAGCCGGGAACCGGGACAGGGGGATGAAAAACTGTTTTTT. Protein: CASSREPGQGDEKLFF.

CDR3 bases: TGCGCCAGCAGCCCCGGACCCATCAATGAGCAGTTCTTC. Encoded protein: CASSPGPINEQFF. This chain connects TRBV4-1 to TRBJ2-5, with no clear D. The J call is uncertain, as TRBJ2-1 better fits the DNA end. The CDR3 is made up of 13 amino acids. Looked up from germline, CDR1 is MGHRA and CDR2 is YSYEKL.

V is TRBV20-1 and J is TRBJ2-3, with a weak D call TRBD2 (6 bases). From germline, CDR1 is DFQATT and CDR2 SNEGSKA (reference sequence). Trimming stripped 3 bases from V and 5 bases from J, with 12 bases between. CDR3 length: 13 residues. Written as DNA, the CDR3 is TGCAGTGCTAGGGGACTCCATATAGATACGCAGTATTTT. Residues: CSARGLHIDTQYF.

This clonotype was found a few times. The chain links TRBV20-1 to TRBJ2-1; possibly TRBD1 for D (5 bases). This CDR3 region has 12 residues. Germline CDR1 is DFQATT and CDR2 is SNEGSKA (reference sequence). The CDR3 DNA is TGCAGCACGGGCCAGGGTTCAGGGTTTAAGTTCTTC. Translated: CSTGQGSGFKFF.

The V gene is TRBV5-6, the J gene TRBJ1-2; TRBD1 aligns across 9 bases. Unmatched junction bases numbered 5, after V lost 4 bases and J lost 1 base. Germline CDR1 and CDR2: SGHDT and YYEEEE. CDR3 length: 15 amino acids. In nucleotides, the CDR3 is TGTGCCAGCAGCCTCGGGACAGGGAATAACTATGGCTACACCTTC. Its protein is CASSLGTGNNYGYTF.

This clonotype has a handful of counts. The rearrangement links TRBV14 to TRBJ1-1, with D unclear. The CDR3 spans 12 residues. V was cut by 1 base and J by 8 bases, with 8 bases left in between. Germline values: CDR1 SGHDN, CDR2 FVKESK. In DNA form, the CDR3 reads TGTGCCAGCAGCCAAGGAGGACTGGAAGCTTTCTTT. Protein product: CASSQGGLEAFF.

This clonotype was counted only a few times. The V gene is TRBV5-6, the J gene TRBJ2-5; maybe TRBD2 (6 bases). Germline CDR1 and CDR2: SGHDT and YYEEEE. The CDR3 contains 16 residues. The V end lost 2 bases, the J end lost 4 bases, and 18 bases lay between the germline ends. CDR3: CASSFFNAGWGETQYF. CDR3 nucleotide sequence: TGTGCCAGCAGCTTTTTCAATGCGGGGTGGGGAGAGACCCAGTACTTC.

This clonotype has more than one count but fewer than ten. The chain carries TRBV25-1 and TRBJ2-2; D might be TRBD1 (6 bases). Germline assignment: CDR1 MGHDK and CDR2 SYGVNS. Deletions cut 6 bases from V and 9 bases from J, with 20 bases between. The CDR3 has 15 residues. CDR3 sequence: CASSPRDKIGRELFF. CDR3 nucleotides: TGTGCCAGCAGCCCCCGGGACAAAATTGGTCGGGAGCTGTTTTTT.

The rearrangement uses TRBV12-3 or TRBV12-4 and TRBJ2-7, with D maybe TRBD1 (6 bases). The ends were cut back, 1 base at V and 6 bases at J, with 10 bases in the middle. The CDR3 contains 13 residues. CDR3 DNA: TGTGCCAGCAGTTTAGTTCTAGGGGGCGAGCAGTACTTC. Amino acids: CASSLVLGGEQYF.

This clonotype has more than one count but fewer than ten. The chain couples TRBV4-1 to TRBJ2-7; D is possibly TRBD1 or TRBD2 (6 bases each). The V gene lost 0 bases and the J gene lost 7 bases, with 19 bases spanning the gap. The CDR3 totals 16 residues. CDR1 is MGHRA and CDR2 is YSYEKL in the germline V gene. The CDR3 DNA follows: TGCGCCAGCAGCCAAGATGGGGGGCGCATAAGAGGGGAGCAGTACTTC. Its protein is CASSQDGGRIRGEQYF.

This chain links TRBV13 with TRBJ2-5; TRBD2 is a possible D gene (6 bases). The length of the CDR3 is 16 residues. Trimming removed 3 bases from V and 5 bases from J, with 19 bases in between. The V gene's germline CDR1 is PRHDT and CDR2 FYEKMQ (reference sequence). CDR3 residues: CASSFGLARFLETQYF. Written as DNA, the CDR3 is TGTGCCAGCAGCTTCGGGCTAGCGCGATTCCTGGAGACCCAGTACTTC. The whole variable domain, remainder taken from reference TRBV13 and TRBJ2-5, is AAGVIQSPRHLIKEKRETATLKCYPIPRHDTVYWYQQGPGQDPQFLISFYEKMQSDKGSIPDRFSAQQFSDYHSELNMSSLELGDSALYFCASSFGLARFLETQYFGPGTRLLVL.

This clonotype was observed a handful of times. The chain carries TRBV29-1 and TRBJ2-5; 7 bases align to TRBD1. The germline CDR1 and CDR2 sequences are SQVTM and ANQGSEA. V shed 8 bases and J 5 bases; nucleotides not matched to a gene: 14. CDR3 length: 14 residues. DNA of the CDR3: TGCAGCATGACCGCGAGGGGGCGAGGGGAGACCCAGTACTTC. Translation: CSMTARGRGETQYF.

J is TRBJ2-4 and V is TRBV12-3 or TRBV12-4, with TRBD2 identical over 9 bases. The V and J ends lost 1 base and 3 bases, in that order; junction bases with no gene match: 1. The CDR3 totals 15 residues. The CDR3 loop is CASSLGLAVKNIQYF. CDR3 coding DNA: TGTGCCAGCAGTTTAGGACTAGCGGTCAAAAACATTCAGTACTTC.

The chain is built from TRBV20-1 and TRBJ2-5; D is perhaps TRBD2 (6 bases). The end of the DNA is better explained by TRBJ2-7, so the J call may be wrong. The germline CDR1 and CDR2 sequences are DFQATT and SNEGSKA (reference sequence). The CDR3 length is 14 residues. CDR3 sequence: CSAIVGGESREQYF. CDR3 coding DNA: TGCAGTGCGATAGTGGGGGGAGAATCGCGCGAGCAGTACTTC.

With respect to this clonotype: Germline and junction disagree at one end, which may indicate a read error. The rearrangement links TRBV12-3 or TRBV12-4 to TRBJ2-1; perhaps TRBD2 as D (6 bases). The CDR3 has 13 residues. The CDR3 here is CASNRLEVDEQLF. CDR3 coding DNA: TGTGCCAGCAACAGACTAGAGGTGGATGAGCAGCTCTTC.

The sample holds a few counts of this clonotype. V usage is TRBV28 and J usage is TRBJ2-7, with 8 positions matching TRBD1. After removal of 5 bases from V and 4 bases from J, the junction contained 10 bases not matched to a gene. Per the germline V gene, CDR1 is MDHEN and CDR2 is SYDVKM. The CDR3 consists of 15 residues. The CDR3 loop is CASSPPGQERYEQYF. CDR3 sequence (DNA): TGTGCCAGCAGTCCCCCGGGACAGGAACGGTACGAGCAGTACTTC.

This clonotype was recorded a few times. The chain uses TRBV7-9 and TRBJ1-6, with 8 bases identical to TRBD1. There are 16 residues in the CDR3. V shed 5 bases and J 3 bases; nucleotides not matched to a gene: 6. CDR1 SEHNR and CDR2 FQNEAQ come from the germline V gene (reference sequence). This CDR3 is CASSPRTGNYNSPLHF. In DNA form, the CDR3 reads TGTGCCAGCAGCCCTCGGACAGGGAACTATAATTCACCCCTCCACTTT. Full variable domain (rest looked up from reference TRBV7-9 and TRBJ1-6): DTGVSQNPRHKITKRGQNVTFRCDPISEHNRLYWYRQTLGQGPEFLTYFQNEAQLEKSRLLSDRFSAERPKGSFSTLEIQRTEQGDSAMYLCASSPRTGNYNSPLHFGNGTRLTVT.

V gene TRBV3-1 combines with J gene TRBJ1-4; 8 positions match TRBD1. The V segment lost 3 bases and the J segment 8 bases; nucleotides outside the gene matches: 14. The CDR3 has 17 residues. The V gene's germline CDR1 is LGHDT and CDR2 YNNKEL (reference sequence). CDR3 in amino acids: CASSHDLNRGTGEKLFF. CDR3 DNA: TGTGCCAGCAGCCACGACCTCAACAGGGGGACGGGCGAAAAACTGTTTTTT.

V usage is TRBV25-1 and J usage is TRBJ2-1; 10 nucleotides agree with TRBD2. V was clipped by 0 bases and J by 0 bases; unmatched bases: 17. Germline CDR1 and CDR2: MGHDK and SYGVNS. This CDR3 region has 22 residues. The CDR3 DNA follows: TGTGCCAGCAGTGAATACCTCATTACCCAAACTAGCGGGGACAGCTCCTACAATGAGCAGTTCTTC. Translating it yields CASSEYLITQTSGDSSYNEQFF.

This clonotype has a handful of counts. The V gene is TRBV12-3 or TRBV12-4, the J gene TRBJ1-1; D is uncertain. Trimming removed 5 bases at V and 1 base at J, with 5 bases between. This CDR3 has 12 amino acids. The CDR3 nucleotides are TGTGCCAGCAGTGGCAGGAACACTGAAGCTTTCTTT. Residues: CASSGRNTEAFF.

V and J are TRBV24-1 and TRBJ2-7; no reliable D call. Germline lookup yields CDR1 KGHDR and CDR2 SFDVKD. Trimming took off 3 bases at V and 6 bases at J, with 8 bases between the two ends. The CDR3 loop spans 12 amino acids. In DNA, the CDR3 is TGTGCCACCAGTGATCGAAGTGGCGAGCAGTACTTC. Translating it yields CATSDRSGEQYF.

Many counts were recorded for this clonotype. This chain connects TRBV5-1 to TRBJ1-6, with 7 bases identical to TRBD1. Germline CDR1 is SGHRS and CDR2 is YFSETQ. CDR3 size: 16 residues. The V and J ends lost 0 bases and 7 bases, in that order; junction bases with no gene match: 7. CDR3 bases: TGCGCCAGCAGCTTGGGAGCGGGACAGCTGAATTCACCCCTCCACTTT. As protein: CASSLGAGQLNSPLHF. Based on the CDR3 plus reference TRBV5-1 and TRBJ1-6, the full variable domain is KAGVTQTPRYLIKTRGQQVTLSCSPISGHRSVSWYQQTPGQGLQFLFEYFSETQRNKGNFPGRFSGRQFSNSRSEMNVSTLELGDSALYLCASSLGAGQLNSPLHFGNGTRLTVT.